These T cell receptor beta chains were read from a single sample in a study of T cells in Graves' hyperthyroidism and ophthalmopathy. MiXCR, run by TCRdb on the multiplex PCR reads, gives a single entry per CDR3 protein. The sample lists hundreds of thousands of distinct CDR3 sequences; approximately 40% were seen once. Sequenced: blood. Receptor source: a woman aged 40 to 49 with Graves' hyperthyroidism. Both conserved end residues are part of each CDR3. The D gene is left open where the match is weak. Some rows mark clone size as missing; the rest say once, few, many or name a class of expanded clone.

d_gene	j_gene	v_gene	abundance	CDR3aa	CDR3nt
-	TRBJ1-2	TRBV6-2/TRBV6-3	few	CASRPPGHNYGYTF	TGTGCCAGCAGGCCCCCCGGACACAACTATGGCTACACCTTC
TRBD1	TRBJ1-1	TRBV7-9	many	CASRGLGGQAFEEAFF	TGTGCCAGCAGGGGCCTAGGGGGACAGGCGTTCGAGGAAGCTTTCTTT
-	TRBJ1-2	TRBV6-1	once	CASQKGQFNYGYTF	TGTGCCAGCCAGAAGGGCCAGTTTAACTATGGCTACACCTTC
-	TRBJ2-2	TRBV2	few	CASGAQGAGELFF	TGTGCCAGCGGGGCCCAGGGAGCCGGGGAGCTGTTTTTT
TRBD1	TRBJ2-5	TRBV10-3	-	CAISDSTGSAETQYF	TGTGCCATCAGTGACTCGACAGGGTCCGCGGAGACCCAGTACTTC
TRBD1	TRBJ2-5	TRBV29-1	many	CSGLRDRQAQETQYF	TGCAGCGGTCTACGGGACAGACAAGCACAAGAGACCCAGTACTTC
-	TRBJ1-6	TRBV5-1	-	CASSTAPGASNSPLHF	TGCGCCAGCAGCACGGCGCCGGGGGCCAGCAATTCACCCCTCCACTTT
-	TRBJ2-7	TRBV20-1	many	CSARKADEQYF	TGCAGTGCTAGAAAGGCCGACGAGCAGTACTTC
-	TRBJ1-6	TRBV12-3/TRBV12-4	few	CASSFTAPGSSPLHF	TGTGCCAGCAGTTTTACAGCGCCCGGTAGTTCACCCCTCCACTTT
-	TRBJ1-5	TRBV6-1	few	CASRTGSTQPQHF	TGTGCCAGCAGAACAGGGTCGACTCAGCCCCAGCATTTT
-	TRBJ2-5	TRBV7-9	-	CASSFRAETQYF	TGTGCCAGCAGCTTCCGGGCCGAGACCCAGTACTTC
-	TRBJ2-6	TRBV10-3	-	CAIGPGTGANVLTF	TGTGCCATCGGGCCCGGGACAGGGGCCAACGTCCTGACTTTC
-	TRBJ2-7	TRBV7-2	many	CASSFLRDSYEQYF	TGTGCCAGCAGCTTTCTTCGGGACTCCTACGAGCAGTACTTC
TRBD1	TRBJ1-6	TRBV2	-	CASSLRQGAIVSPLHF	TGTGCCAGCAGTCTAAGACAGGGGGCGATTGTTTCACCCCTCCACTTT
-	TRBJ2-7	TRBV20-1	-	CSAPSRGSLQGYEQYF	TGCAGTGCTCCAAGTAGGGGGTCCTTGCAAGGGTACGAGCAGTACTTC
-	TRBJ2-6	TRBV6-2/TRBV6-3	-	CASRPGLGSGANVLTF	TGTGCCAGCAGACCGGGGTTGGGCTCTGGGGCCAACGTCCTGACTTTC
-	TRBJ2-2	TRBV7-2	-	CASSLVVQPNTGELFF	TGTGCCAGCAGCTTAGTAGTTCAACCGAACACCGGGGAGCTGTTTTTT
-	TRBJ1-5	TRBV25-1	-	CASSGYRDPVGRGNQPQHF	TGTGCCAGCAGTGGGTACCGGGACCCCGTGGGTCGGGGCAATCAGCCCCAGCATTTT
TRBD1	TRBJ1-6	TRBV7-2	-	CASSFQRGRVSALHF	TGTGCCAGCAGCTTTCAAAGGGGGCGTGTATCGGCCCTCCACTTT
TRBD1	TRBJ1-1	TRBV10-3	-	CAIKGDRMEAFF	TGTGCCATCAAGGGGGACAGAATGGAAGCTTTCTTT
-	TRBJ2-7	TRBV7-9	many	CASSLARTPWGQYF	TGTGCCAGCAGCTTAGCTAGGACGCCCTGGGGGCAGTACTTC
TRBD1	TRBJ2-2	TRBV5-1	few	CASSWTFILGQRTGELFF	TGCGCCAGCAGCTGGACTTTTATTTTGGGACAGCGCACCGGGGAGCTGTTTTTT
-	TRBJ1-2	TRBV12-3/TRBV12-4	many	CASGRGGYGYTF	TGTGCCAGCGGCAGGGGTGGCTATGGCTACACCTTC
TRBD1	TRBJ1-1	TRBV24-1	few	CATSEGQGSGEQFF	TGTGCCACCAGTGAGGGACAGGGTTCAGGTGAGCAGTTCTTT
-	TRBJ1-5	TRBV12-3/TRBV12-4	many	CASSQGDQPQHF	TGTGCCAGCAGCCAGGGTGATCAGCCCCAGCATTTT
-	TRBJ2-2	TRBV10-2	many	CASVALTGELFF	TGCGCCAGCGTGGCCCTGACCGGGGAGCTGTTTTTT
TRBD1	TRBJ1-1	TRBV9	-	CASSVTGVPTEAFF	TGTGCCAGCAGCGTTACAGGGGTCCCTACTGAAGCTTTCTTT
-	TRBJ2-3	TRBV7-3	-	CASSEQLTDTQYF	TGTGCCAGCAGCGAACAGCTCACAGATACGCAGTATTTT
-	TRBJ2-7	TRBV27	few	CAAGEGEAYEQYF	TGTGCCGCGGGGGAGGGGGAAGCCTACGAGCAGTACTTC
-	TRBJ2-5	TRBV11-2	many	CASSTHPFGVQETQYF	TGTGCCAGCAGCACCCACCCGTTCGGGGTACAAGAGACCCAGTACTTC
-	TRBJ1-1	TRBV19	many	CASSPGRTGNTEAFF	TGTGCCAGTAGTCCTGGGAGGACGGGAAACACTGAAGCTTTCTTT
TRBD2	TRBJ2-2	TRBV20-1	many	CSAYSGGTAGELFF	TGCAGTGCCTATAGCGGGGGTACTGCCGGGGAGCTGTTTTTT
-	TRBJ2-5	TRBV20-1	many	CSASKETAWETQYF	TGCAGTGCTAGTAAGGAGACAGCGTGGGAGACCCAGTACTTC
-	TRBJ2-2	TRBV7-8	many	CASSLSLSYVGELFF	TGTGCCAGCAGCTTAAGTTTAAGCTACGTTGGGGAGCTGTTTTTT
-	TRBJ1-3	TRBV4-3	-	CASSPARSYQNTIYF	TGCGCCAGCAGCCCCGCGCGGAGCTACCAAAACACCATATATTTT
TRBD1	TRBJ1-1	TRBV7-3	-	CASSLVGGFSEAFF	TGTGCCAGCAGCTTGGTAGGGGGCTTCTCTGAAGCTTTCTTT
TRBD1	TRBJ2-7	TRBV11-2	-	CASSSTEDRNYEQYF	TGTGCCAGCAGCTCCACAGAGGACAGGAACTACGAGCAGTACTTC